This TCR beta chain was profiled in a study of shared clonotypes between healthy human individuals. On the study more broadly: Ranging from 18 to 49 in age, donors were a couple of women and a few men.

The assay was immunoSEQ multiplex PCR, and TCRdb's table has in-frame clones only and misses some. The repertoire holds 850,000 to 1,200,000 clones, roughly 80% seen once, with roughly 1.4% in the top ten. In the case of this clone: Its antigen remains unknown.

Study-wide findings and caveats: Despite large depth, rarefaction showed incomplete sorted-subset sequencing. In several donors, 4.5% to 5.5% of naive CD4 clonotypes appeared in common.

Trimming removed 5 bases from V and 6 bases from J, with 19 bases in between. The V gene's germline CDR1 is SEHNR and CDR2 FQNEAQ (reference sequence). This CDR3 has 15 amino acids. The chain couples TRBV7-9 to TRBJ1-2; unclear D gene. The sequence came from a man aged 18 to 30 in good health. The specimen sequenced was memory CD4+ T cells sorted from blood. This sample's subset: CD45RA-negative fraction. The CDR3: CASSRTEFFTDGYTF. In DNA form, the CDR3 reads TGTGCCAGCAGCCGGACGGAATTCTTTACTGATGGCTACACCTTC.